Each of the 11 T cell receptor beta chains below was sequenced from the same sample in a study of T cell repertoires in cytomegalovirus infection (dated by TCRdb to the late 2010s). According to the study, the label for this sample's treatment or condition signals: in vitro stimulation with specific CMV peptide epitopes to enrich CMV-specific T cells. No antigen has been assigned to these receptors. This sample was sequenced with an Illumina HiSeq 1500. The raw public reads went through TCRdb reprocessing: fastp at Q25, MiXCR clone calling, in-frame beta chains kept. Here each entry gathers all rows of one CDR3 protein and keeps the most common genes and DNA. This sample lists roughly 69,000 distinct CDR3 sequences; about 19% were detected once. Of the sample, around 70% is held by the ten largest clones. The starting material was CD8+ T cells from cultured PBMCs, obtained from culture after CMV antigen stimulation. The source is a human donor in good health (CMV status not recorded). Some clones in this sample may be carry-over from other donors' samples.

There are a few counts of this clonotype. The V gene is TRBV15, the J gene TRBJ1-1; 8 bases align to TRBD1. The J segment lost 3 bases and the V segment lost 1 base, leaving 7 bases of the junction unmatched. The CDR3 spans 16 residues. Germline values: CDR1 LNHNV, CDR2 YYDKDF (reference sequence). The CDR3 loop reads CATSRGVQGAYTEAFF. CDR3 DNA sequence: TGTGCCACCAGCAGAGGGGTTCAGGGGGCGTACACTGAAGCTTTCTTT.

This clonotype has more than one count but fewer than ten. In nucleotides, the CDR3 is TGTGCCAGTCCGAACAGGGAGGACACTGAAGCTTTCTTT. This gives the protein CASPNREDTEAFF. This chain links TRBV6-6 with TRBJ1-1; possibly TRBD1 for D (6 bases). Deletions cut 9 bases from V and 3 bases from J, with 14 bases between. Germline loops: CDR1 MNHNY, CDR2 SVGAGI (reference sequence). The CDR3 covers 13 residues.

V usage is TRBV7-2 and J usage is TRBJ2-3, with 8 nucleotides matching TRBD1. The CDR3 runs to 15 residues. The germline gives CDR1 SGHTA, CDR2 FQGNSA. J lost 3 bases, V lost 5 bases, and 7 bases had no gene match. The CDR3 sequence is CASSVTGGRTDTQYF. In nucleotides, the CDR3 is TGTGCCAGCAGCGTCACAGGGGGTAGAACAGATACGCAGTATTTT.

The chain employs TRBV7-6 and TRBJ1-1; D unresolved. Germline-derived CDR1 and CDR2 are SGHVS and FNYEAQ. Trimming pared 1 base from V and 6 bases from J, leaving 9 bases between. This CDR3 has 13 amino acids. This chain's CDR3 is CASSLVDVSEAFF. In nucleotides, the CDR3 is TGTGCCAGCAGCTTAGTTGATGTCTCTGAAGCTTTCTTT.

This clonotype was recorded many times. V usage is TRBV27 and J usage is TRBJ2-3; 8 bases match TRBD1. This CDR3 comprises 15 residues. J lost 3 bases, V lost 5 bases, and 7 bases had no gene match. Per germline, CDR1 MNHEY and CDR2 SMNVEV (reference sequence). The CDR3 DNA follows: TGTGCCAGCAGTCCCAGGGGGCGCCTTACAGATACGCAGTATTTT. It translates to CASSPRGRLTDTQYF.

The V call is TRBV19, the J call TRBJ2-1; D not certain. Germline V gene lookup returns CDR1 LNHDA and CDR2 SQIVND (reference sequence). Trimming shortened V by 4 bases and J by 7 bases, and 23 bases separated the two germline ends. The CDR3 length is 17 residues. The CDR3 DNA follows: TGTGCCAGTAGTAGAACAGAAGGGTGGGCAAACAATAATGAGCAGTTCTTC. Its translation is CASSRTEGWANNNEQFF.

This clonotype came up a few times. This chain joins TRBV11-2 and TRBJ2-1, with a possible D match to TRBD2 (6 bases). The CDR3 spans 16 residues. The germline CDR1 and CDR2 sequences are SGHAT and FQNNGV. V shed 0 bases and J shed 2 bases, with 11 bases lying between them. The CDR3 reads CASSLEFAGTYNEQFF. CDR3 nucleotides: TGTGCCAGCAGCTTAGAATTTGCGGGGACCTACAATGAGCAGTTCTTC.

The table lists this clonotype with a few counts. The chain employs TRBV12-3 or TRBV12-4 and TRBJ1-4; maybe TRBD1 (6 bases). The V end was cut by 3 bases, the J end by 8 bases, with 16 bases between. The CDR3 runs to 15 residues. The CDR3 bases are TGTGCCAGCAGTTTCCCTACAGGGAGAGGAGAAAAACTGTTTTTT. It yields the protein CASSFPTGRGEKLFF.

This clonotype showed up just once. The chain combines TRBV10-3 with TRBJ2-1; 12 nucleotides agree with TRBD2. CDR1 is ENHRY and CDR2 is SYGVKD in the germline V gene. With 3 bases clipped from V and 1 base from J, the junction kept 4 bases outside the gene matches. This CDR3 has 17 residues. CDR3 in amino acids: CAISDSLAGGSYNEQFF. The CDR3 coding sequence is TGTGCCATCAGTGACTCCCTAGCGGGGGGGTCCTACAATGAGCAGTTCTTC.

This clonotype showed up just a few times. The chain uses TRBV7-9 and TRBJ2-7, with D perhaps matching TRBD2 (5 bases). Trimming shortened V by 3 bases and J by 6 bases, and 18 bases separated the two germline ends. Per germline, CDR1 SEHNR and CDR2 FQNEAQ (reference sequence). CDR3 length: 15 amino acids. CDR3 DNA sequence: TGTGCCAGCAGCTTTGACGACTATACTCTAGGCGAGCAGTACTTC. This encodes CASSFDDYTLGEQYF.

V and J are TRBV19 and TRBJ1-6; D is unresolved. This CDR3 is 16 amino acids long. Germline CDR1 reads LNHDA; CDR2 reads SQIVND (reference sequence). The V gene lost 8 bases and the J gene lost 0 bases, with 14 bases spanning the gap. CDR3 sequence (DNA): TGTGCCAGTGCCCTAACGCCGAGCTCCTATAATTCACCCCTCCACTTT. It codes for CASALTPSSYNSPLHF.